The next 12 T cell receptor beta chains were all read from a single sample in a study of blood T cell repertoires in COVID-19. The method was immunoSEQ multiplex PCR; TCRdb's version includes in-frame clones alone and lacks a portion of them. The sample records 120,000 or so clones, 60% to 85% being singletons. The sample consisted of peripheral blood. Receptor source: a man in his sixties or seventies with acute or convalescent COVID-19.

This sequence joins TRBV7-2 and TRBJ1-1; D uncertain. The CDR3 consists of 14 residues. Germline V gives CDR1 SGHTA, CDR2 FQGNSA. V was trimmed by 1 base and J by 0 bases, leaving 6 bases between them. The CDR3, as DNA: TGTGCCAGCAGCTTAGTCGAGATGAACACTGAAGCTTTCTTT. It yields the protein CASSLVEMNTEAFF.

The chain couples TRBV30 to TRBJ2-2; no clear D gene. V lost 0 bases and J lost 6, with 8 bases in between. CDR3 length: 13 residues. Per germline, CDR1 GTSNPN and CDR2 SVGIG (reference sequence). The CDR3 sequence: CAWSVRSAGELFF. CDR3 bases: TGTGCCTGGAGTGTACGGTCGGCCGGGGAGCTGTTTTTT.

J is TRBJ1-2 and V is TRBV25-1; D is unresolved. This CDR3 is built from 13 residues. V dropped 3 bases and J dropped 6 bases, with 11 bases sitting between them. Germline V gene lookup returns CDR1 MGHDK and CDR2 SYGVNS. The CDR3 coding sequence is TGTGCCAGCAGTGAGTATGGAGTTCATGGCTACACCTTC. It specifies CASSEYGVHGYTF.

The chain carries TRBV7-2 and TRBJ1-6; D may be TRBD1 (5 bases). CDR1 is SGHTA and CDR2 is FQGNSA in the germline V gene. V was shortened by 5 bases and J by 10 bases, with 15 bases between the two germline ends. The CDR3 is 14 amino acids. The CDR3 spells CASSLLKGASPLHF. CDR3 sequence (DNA): TGTGCCAGCAGCCTCCTAAAAGGGGCGTCACCCCTCCACTTT.

V and J are TRBV18 and TRBJ1-4, with D tentatively TRBD1 (5 bases). This CDR3 is built from 16 residues. Trimming removed 1 base at V and 6 bases at J, with 15 bases between. The germline CDR1 and CDR2 sequences are KGHSH and LQKENI. CDR3 sequence reads: CASSPQNQGGDEKLFF. The CDR3 DNA sequence: TGTGCCAGCTCACCACAGAATCAGGGTGGGGATGAAAAACTGTTTTTT.

This clone has only a few counts. This chain joins TRBV2 and TRBJ2-1, with D maybe TRBD2 (7 bases). V lost 0 bases, J lost 2 bases, and 11 bases lay in between. The germline V gene encodes CDR1 SNHLY and CDR2 FYNNEI. The CDR3 sequence is 16 residues long. The CDR3 nucleotides are TGTGCCAGCAGTGAAGCCGGGGGGCAAGCCTACAATGAGCAGTTCTTC. This encodes CASSEAGGQAYNEQFF. The full variable domain, with the rest looked up from reference TRBV2 and TRBJ2-1, is EPEVTQTPSHQVTQMGQEVILRCVPISNHLYFYWYRQILGQKVEFLVSFYNNEISEKSEIFDDQFSVERPDGSNFTLKIRSTKLEDSAMYFCASSEAGGQAYNEQFFGPGTRLTVL.

V gene TRBV21-1 combines with J gene TRBJ2-7; the table's TRBD1 call for D was not verified on the DNA. TRBV21-1 is a known pseudogene. This CDR3 comprises 14 residues. This CDR3 is CASSAGTGNYEQYF. In nucleotides, the CDR3 is TGTGCCAGCAGCGCCGGGACAGGGAACTACGAGCAGTACTTC.

A few counts support this clone. The chain joins TRBV18 to TRBJ1-1, with a weak D call TRBD1 (6 bases). Germline CDR1 is KGHSH and CDR2 is LQKENI. This CDR3 is 14 amino acids long. Trimming shortened V by 7 bases and J by 1 base, and 13 bases separated the two germline ends. CDR3 protein: CASLTGHGNTEAFF. As DNA, the CDR3 is TGTGCCAGCTTAACAGGGCACGGGAACACTGAAGCTTTCTTT.

The chain has TRBV5-1 and TRBJ1-1, with TRBD1 matching over 7 bases. The CDR3 contains 14 residues. V shed 4 bases, J shed 5 bases, and the junction held 8 bases outside the gene matches. Per germline, CDR1 SGHRS and CDR2 YFSETQ. The DNA of the CDR3 is TGCGCCAGCAGCGTAAACAGGGGACTGACTGAAGCTTTCTTT. Protein sequence: CASSVNRGLTEAFF. The whole variable domain, remainder taken from reference TRBV5-1 and TRBJ1-1, is KAGVTQTPRYLIKTRGQQVTLSCSPISGHRSVSWYQQTPGQGLQFLFEYFSETQRNKGNFPGRFSGRQFSNSRSEMNVSTLELGDSALYLCASSVNRGLTEAFFGQGTRLTVV.

The J gene is TRBJ2-3, the V gene TRBV9; D gene unclear. V was trimmed by 5 bases and J by 6 bases, leaving 10 bases between them. CDR3 length equals 12 residues. Germline V gene data show CDR1 as SGDLS and CDR2 as YYNGEE. For the CDR3, the DNA is TGTGCCAGCAGTCGAATGAGTGATACGCAGTATTTT. Its protein is CASSRMSDTQYF.

This clone has only one observation. The chain couples TRBV19 to TRBJ1-2; D gene ambiguous. Germline values: CDR1 LNHDA, CDR2 SQIVND (reference sequence). CDR3 length: 15 residues. The V end lost 0 bases, the J end lost 4 bases, and 12 bases lay between the germline ends. The CDR3 spells CASSIEEGVIYGYTF. The CDR3 nucleotides are TGTGCCAGTAGTATAGAGGAGGGAGTTATCTATGGCTACACCTTC.

This chain uses TRBV7-9 with TRBJ1-4; TRBD1 matches 10 bases. This CDR3 comprises 19 residues. Per the germline V gene, CDR1 is SEHNR and CDR2 is FQNEAQ (reference sequence). Unmatched junction bases numbered 11, after V lost 1 base and J lost 3 bases. The CDR3 loop reads CASSLETGGDLLANEKLFF. In DNA form, the CDR3 reads TGTGCCAGCAGCTTAGAGACAGGGGGCGATCTATTAGCTAATGAAAAACTGTTTTTT.